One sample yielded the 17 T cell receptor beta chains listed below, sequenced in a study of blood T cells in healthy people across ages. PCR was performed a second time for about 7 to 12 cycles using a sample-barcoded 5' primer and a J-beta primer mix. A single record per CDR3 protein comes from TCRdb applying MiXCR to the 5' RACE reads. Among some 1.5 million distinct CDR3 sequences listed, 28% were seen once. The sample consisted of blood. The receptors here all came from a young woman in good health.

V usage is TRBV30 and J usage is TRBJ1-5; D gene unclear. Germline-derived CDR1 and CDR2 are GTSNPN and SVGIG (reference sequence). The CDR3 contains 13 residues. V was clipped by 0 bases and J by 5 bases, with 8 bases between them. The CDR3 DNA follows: TGTGCCTGGAGTGTTGGAGGAGATCAGCCCCAGCATTTT. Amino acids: CAWSVGGDQPQHF.

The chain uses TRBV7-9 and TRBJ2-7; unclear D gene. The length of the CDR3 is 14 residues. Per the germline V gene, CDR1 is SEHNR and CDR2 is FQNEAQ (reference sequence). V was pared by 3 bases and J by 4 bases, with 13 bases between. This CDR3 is CASSFPGEDYEQYF. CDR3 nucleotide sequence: TGTGCCAGCAGCTTTCCAGGTGAAGATTACGAGCAGTACTTC.

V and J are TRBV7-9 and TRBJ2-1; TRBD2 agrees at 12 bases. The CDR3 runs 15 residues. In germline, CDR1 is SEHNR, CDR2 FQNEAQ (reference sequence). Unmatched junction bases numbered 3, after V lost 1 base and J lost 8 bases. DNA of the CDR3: TGTGCCAGCAGCTTAGTACTAGCGGGGGGATATGAGCAGTTCTTC. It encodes CASSLVLAGGYEQFF.

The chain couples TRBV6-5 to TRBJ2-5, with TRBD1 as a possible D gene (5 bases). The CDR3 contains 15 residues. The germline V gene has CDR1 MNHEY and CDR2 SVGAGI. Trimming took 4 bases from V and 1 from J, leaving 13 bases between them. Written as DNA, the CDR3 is TGTGCCAGCAGTTCCGTGGTGGGGCCCCAAGAGACCCAGTACTTC. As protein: CASSSVVGPQETQYF.

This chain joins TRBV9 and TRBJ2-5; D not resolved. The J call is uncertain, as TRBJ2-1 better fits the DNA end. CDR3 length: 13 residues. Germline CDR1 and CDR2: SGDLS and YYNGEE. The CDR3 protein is CASSVGPQETQFF. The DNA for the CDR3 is TGTGCCAGCAGCGTAGGCCCACAAGAGACCCAGTTCTTC.

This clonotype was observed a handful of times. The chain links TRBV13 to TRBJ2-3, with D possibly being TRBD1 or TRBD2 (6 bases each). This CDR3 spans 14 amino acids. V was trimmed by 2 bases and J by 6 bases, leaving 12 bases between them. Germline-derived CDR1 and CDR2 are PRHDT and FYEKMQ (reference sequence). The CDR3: CASSLIAGHDTQYF. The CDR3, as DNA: TGTGCCAGCAGCTTAATCGCGGGACATGATACGCAGTATTTT.

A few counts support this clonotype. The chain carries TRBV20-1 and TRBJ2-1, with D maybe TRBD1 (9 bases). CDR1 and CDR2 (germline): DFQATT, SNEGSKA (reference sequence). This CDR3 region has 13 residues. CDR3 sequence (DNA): TGCAGCCCCAGCGGGGGACAGGGTTACGAGCAGTTCTTC. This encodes CSPSGGQGYEQFF.

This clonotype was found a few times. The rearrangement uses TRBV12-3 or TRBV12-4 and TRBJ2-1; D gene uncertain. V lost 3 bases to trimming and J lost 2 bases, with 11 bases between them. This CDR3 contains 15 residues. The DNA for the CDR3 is TGTGCCAGCAGTTTGGTCAGGACGGCCTACAATGAGCAGTTCTTC. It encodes CASSLVRTAYNEQFF.

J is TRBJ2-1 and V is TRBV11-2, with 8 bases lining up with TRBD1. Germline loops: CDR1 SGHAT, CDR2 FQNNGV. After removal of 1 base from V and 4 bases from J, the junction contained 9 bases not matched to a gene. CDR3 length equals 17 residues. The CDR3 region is CASSLAPQGASYNEQFF. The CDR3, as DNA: TGTGCCAGCAGCTTAGCCCCGCAGGGGGCCTCGTACAATGAGCAGTTCTTC.

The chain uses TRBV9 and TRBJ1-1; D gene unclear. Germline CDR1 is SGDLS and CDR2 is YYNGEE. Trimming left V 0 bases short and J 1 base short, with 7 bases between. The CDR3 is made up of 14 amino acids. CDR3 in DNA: TGTGCCAGCAGCGTAGCGGAGGGGAACACTGAAGCTTTCTTT. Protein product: CASSVAEGNTEAFF.

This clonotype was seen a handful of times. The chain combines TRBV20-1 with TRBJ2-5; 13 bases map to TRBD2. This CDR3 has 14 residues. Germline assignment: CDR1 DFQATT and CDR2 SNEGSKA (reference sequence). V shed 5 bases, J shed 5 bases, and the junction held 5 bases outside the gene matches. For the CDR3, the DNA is TGCAGTGCTTATACTAGCGGGGGGGCGGAGACCCAGTACTTC. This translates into CSAYTSGGAETQYF.

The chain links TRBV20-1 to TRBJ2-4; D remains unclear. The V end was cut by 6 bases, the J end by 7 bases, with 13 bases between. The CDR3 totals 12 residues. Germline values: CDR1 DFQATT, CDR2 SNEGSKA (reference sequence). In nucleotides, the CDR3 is TGCAGTGCGGGGTCGCGGCTGAACATTCAGTACTTC. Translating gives CSAGSRLNIQYF.

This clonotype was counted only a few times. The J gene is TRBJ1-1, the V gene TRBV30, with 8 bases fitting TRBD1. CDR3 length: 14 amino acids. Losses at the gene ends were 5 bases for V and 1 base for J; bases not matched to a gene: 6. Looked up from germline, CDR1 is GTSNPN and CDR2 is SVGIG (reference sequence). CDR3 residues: CAWYSGTGNTEAFF. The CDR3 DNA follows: TGTGCCTGGTATTCCGGGACAGGGAACACTGAAGCTTTCTTT.

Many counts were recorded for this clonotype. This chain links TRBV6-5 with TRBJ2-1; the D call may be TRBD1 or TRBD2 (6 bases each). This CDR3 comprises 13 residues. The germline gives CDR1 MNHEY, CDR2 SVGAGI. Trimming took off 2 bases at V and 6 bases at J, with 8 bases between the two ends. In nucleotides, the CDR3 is TGTGCCAGCAGTTACGGAGGGGGCAATGAGCAGTTCTTC. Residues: CASSYGGGNEQFF.

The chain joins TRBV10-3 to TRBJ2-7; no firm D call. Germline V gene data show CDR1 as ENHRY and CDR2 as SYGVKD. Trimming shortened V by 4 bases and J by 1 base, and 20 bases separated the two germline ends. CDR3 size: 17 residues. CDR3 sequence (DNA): TGTGCCATCAGTGGGGCGACCGCGTTCACGGGTTCCTACGAGCAGTACTTC. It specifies CAISGATAFTGSYEQYF.

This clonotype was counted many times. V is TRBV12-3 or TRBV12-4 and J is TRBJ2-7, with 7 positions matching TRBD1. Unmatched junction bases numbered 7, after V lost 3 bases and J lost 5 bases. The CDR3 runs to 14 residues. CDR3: CASSFQGVKNEQYF. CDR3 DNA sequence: TGTGCCAGCAGTTTTCAGGGGGTAAAAAACGAGCAGTACTTC.

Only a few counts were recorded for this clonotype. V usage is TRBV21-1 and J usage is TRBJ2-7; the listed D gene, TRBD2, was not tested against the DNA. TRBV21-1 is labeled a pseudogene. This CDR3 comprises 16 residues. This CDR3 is CASSRKEAGRNDEQYF. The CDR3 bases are TGTGCCAGCAGCCGCAAAGAGGCAGGGAGGAACGACGAGCAGTACTTC.